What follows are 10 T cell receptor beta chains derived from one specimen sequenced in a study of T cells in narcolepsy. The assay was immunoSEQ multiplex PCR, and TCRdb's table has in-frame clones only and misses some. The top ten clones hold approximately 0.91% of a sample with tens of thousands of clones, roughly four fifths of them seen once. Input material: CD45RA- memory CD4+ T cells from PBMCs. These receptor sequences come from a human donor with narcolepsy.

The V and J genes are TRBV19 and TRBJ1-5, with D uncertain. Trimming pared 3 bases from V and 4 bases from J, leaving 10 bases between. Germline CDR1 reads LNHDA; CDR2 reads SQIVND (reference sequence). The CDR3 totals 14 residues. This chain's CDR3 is CASSIRQVNQPQHF. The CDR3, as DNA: TGTGCCAGTAGTATTAGGCAAGTGAATCAGCCCCAGCATTTT.

The chain's CDR3 is CASSGGDRIPLKQFF. The CDR3 region has the DNA TGTGCCAGCAGCGGAGGGGACAGGATCCCCCTGAAGCAGTTCTTC. The chain couples TRBV5-4 to TRBJ2-1; TRBD1 aligns across 8 bases. With V trimmed by 4 bases and J by 11 bases, 14 bases remained unmatched. The CDR3 covers 15 residues. Germline V lookup: CDR1 SGHNT, CDR2 YYREEE (reference sequence).

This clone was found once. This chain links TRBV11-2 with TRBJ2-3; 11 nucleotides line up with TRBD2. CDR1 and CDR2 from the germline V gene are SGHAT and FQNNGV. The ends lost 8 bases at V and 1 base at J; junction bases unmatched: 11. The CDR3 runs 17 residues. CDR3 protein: CASRKGASGGRTDTQYF. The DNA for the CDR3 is TGTGCCAGCCGGAAGGGGGCTAGCGGGGGGCGCACAGATACGCAGTATTTT.

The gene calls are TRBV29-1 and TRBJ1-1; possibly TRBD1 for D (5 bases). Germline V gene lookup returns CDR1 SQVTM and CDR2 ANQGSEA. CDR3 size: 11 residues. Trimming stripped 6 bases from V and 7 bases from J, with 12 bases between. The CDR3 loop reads CSVRGGGEAFF. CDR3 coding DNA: TGCAGCGTCCGGGGGGGTGGTGAAGCTTTCTTT.

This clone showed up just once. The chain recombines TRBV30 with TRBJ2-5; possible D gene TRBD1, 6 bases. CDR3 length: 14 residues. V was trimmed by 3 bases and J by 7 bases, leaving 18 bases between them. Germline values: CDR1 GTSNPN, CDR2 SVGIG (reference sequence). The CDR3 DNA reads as TGTGCCTGGAGGATTTCACAGGGTTCGGCGACCCAGTACTTC. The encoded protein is CAWRISQGSATQYF.

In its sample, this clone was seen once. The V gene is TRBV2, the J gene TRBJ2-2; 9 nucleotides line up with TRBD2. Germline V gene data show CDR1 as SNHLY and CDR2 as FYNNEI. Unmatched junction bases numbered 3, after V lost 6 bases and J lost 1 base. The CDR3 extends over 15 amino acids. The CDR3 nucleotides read TGTGCCAGCAGAGCACTAGCGGGGAACACCGGGGAGCTGTTTTTT. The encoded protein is CASRALAGNTGELFF. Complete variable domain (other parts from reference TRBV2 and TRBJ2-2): EPEVTQTPSHQVTQMGQEVILRCVPISNHLYFYWYRQILGQKVEFLVSFYNNEISEKSEIFDDQFSVERPDGSNFTLKIRSTKLEDSAMYFCASRALAGNTGELFFGEGSRLTVL.

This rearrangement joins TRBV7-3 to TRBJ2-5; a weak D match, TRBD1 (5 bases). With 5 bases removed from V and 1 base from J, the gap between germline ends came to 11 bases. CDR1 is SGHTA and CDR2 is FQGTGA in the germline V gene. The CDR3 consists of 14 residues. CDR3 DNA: TGTGCCAGCAGCCCGACTGGGGCCCAAGAGACCCAGTACTTC. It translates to CASSPTGAQETQYF.

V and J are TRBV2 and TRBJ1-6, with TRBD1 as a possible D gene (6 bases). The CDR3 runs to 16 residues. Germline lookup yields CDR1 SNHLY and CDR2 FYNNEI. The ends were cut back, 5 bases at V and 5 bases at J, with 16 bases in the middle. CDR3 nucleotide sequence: TGTGCCAGCAGTTCCGTCCGGAGGACAGATAATTCACCCCTCCACTTT. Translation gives CASSSVRRTDNSPLHF.

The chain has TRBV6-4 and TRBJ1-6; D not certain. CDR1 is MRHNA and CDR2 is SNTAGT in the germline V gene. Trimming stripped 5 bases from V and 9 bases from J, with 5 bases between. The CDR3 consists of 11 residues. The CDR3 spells CASSLTSPLHF. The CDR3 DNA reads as TGTGCCAGCAGTCTCACTTCACCCCTCCACTTT.

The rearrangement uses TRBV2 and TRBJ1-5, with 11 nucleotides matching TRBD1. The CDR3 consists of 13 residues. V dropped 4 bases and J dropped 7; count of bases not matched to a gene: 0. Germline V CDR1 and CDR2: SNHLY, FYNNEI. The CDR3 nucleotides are TGTGCCAGCAGTGGGACAGGGGGCCAGCCCCAGCATTTT. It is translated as CASSGTGGQPQHF.